What follows are 15 T cell receptor beta chains derived from one specimen sequenced in a study of blood T cell repertoires in COVID-19. Profiled with immunoSEQ multiplex PCR; TCRdb holds only in-frame clones, not every one. Of around 250,000 clones in the sample, around 86% are singletons; the top ten hold 1.5% to 2%. Sample: PBMCs or T cells enriched from blood (not recorded which). These receptor sequences come from a woman aged 45-59 years who had recovered from COVID-19.

J is TRBJ1-1 and V is TRBV3-1 (or the pseudogene TRBV3-2); a possible D gene is TRBD1 (5 bases). The CDR3 runs 14 residues. The V gene lost 4 bases and the J gene lost 4 bases, with 13 bases spanning the gap. Germline V gives CDR1 LGHDT, CDR2 YNNKEL (reference sequence). The CDR3 sequence is CASSPGGFSTEAFF. The CDR3 DNA reads as TGTGCCAGCAGCCCCGGGGGGTTTAGCACTGAAGCTTTCTTT.

The gene calls are TRBV28 and TRBJ2-7; D remains unclear. This CDR3 has 13 residues. From germline, CDR1 is MDHEN and CDR2 SYDVKM. Deletions cut 9 bases from V and 1 base from J, with 13 bases between. CDR3 protein: CASYSARSYEQYF. In nucleotides, the CDR3 is TGTGCCAGTTATTCAGCCAGGTCCTACGAGCAGTACTTC.

This chain joins TRBV5-4 and TRBJ2-1; the D gene is possibly TRBD2 (5 bases). The CDR3 spans 16 residues. Trimming left V 1 base short and J 0 bases short, with 11 bases between. Germline V gene lookup returns CDR1 SGHNT and CDR2 YYREEE (reference sequence). The CDR3 loop reads CASSLPSGHSYNEQFF. CDR3 nucleotides: TGTGCCAGCAGCTTGCCAAGCGGCCACTCCTACAATGAGCAGTTCTTC.

The chain joins TRBV11-2 to TRBJ2-5; 9 bases line up with TRBD2. The CDR3 length is 15 residues. The junction had 7 bases not matched to a gene; V was cut back by 4 bases and J by 4 bases. Germline assignment: CDR1 SGHAT and CDR2 FQNNGV. The CDR3 region has the DNA TGTGCCAGCAGCTCTTATGGGACTAGCAGAGAGACCCAGTACTTC. Its translation is CASSSYGTSRETQYF.

This sequence joins TRBV4-1 and TRBJ2-7, with 12 bases lining up with TRBD2. The ends lost 0 bases at V and 3 bases at J; junction bases unmatched: 6. The CDR3 has 17 amino acids. The V gene's germline CDR1 is MGHRA and CDR2 YSYEKL. As DNA, the CDR3 is TGCGCCAGCAGCCAAGATGGAGGACTAGCGGGGCTCTACGAGCAGTACTTC. It yields the protein CASSQDGGLAGLYEQYF.

Only one count was recorded for this clone. The gene calls are TRBV5-1 and TRBJ2-1, with D tentatively TRBD2 (6 bases). This CDR3 is built from 14 residues. Germline V CDR1 and CDR2: SGHRS, YFSETQ. The germline V and J ends were trimmed by 7 bases and 10 bases, with 21 bases remaining between them. The DNA for the CDR3 is TGCGCCAGCGGGCGGGGACTCGATCGGGAAGAGCAGTTCTTC. It yields the protein CASGRGLDREEQFF.

The genes are TRBV27 and TRBJ1-5; TRBD1 agrees at 8 bases. The CDR3 spans 16 residues. Unmatched junction bases numbered 13, after V lost 6 bases and J lost 6 bases. CDR1 and CDR2 from the germline V gene are MNHEY and SMNVEV (reference sequence). The CDR3 DNA reads TGTGCCAGCAGCCTACGCCCCGGGACAGGTTTTCAGCCCCAGCATTTT. It specifies CASSLRPGTGFQPQHF.

The rearrangement uses TRBV2 and TRBJ1-1; TRBD1 is a possible D gene (5 bases). From germline, CDR1 is SNHLY and CDR2 FYNNEI. The ends were cut back, 2 bases at V and 0 bases at J, with 13 bases in the middle. The CDR3 loop spans 16 amino acids. The CDR3 sequence: CASSETPQVMNTEAFF. CDR3 nucleotides: TGTGCCAGCAGTGAAACCCCACAGGTGATGAACACTGAAGCTTTCTTT.

V and J are TRBV7-3 and TRBJ1-6, with 8 positions matching TRBD1. CDR3 length: 13 residues. The V gene's germline CDR1 is SGHTA and CDR2 FQGTGA. V gave up 6 bases and J gave up 5 bases; unmatched junction bases: 0. CDR3 residues: CASRGQDNSPLHF. The CDR3 DNA sequence: TGTGCCAGCAGGGGACAGGATAATTCACCCCTCCACTTT. Variable domain in full (rest from reference TRBV7-3 and TRBJ1-6): GAGVSQTPSNKVTEKGKYVELRCDPISGHTALYWYRQSLGQGPEFLIYFQGTGAADDSGLPNDRFFAVRPEGSVSTLKIQRTERGDSAVYLCASRGQDNSPLHFGNGTRLTVT.

The V and J genes are TRBV9 and TRBJ2-2; 7 bases are a match to TRBD2. The CDR3 spans 14 residues. The J segment lost 7 bases and the V segment lost 3 bases, leaving 6 bases of the junction unmatched. Germline V gene sequence: CDR1 SGDLS, CDR2 YYNGEE. The CDR3 DNA sequence: TGTGCCAGCAGCGCGGCCGGGGGGTTCGGGGAGCTGTTTTTT. Translation gives CASSAAGGFGELFF. The variable domain in full, completed from reference TRBV9 and TRBJ2-2, reads DSGVTQTPKHLITATGQRVTLRCSPRSGDLSVYWYQQSLDQGLQFLIQYYNGEERAKGNILERFSAQQFPDLHSELNLSSLELGDSALYFCASSAAGGFGELFFGEGSRLTVL.

The DNA for the CDR3 is TGTGCCAGCAGCCCCGGACAGGGCCACTATGGCTACACCTTC. It is translated as CASSPGQGHYGYTF. The rearrangement links TRBV7-8 to TRBJ1-2; 8 nucleotides align to TRBD1. The V gene's germline CDR1 is SGHVS and CDR2 FQNEAQ. The V segment lost 5 bases and the J segment 3 bases; nucleotides outside the gene matches: 5. The CDR3 has 14 residues.

This chain links TRBV19 with TRBJ2-3; TRBD1 is a possible D gene (6 bases). Per the germline V gene, CDR1 is LNHDA and CDR2 is SQIVND (reference sequence). Between the trimmed V and J ends, which lost 5 bases and 1 base, there was a span of 16 bases. The CDR3 extends over 16 amino acids. The CDR3 is CASSGGRTEGTDTQYF. The CDR3 nucleotides read TGTGCCAGTAGTGGGGGTCGGACAGAGGGCACAGATACGCAGTATTTT.

Turning to this clone: This specimen includes other DNA sequences encoding the same CDR3. The chain employs TRBV18 and TRBJ1-6, with 10 bases identical to TRBD1. The V segment lost 3 bases and the J segment 7 bases; nucleotides outside the gene matches: 3. Germline V gives CDR1 KGHSH, CDR2 LQKENI. The CDR3 contains 15 residues. CDR3 region: CASSPLGQGNSPLHF. CDR3 nucleotide sequence: TGTGCCAGCTCACCTCTGGGACAGGGGAATTCACCCCTCCACTTT.

The chain couples TRBV19 to TRBJ2-2; 7 nucleotides line up with TRBD2. V shed 7 bases, J shed 7 bases, and the junction held 9 bases outside the gene matches. CDR1 and CDR2 (germline): LNHDA, SQIVND (reference sequence). The CDR3 runs to 14 residues. CDR3 DNA sequence: TGTGCCAGTACAGGACTAGAGTTCATCGGGGAGCTGTTTTTT. Encoded protein: CASTGLEFIGELFF.

The genes are TRBV5-1 and TRBJ2-5; 12 nucleotides agree with TRBD1. There are 17 residues in the CDR3. Germline-derived CDR1 and CDR2 are SGHRS and YFSETQ. Germline trimming cut 4 bases from V and 4 bases from J; bases unmatched to any gene: 11. CDR3 coding DNA: TGCGCCAGCAGCCTCGGGACAGGGGGCTCGTTGGGAGAGACCCAGTACTTC. Its protein is CASSLGTGGSLGETQYF.